The T cell receptor beta chain under discussion was sequenced for a study of response to subunit inactivated influenza vaccine. TCRdb used MiXCR to reprocess the RT-PCR reads, holding one entry per CDR3 protein. The sample carries about 170,000 distinct CDR3 sequences, roughly 12% recorded once. This clonotype was detected only a few times. The CDR3 contains 11 residues. Trimming stripped 8 bases from V and 2 bases from J, with 9 bases between. In germline, CDR1 is DFQATT, CDR2 SNEGSKA (reference sequence). This same sample was also part of a study on T cells expressing NK-cell markers. That source notes: 5'RACE template switching with UMIs produced the TCR beta cDNA.

The rearrangement links TRBV20-1 to TRBJ2-5; D gene uncertain. The sample in question was CD8+ T cells sorted from PBMCs, obtained roughly 13 days after vaccination. The receptor was derived from a man in his fifties or sixties who received an inactivated influenza vaccine. The CDR3 coding sequence is TGCAGTACGAGGATTCAAGAGACCCAGTACTTC. It encodes CSTRIQETQYF.